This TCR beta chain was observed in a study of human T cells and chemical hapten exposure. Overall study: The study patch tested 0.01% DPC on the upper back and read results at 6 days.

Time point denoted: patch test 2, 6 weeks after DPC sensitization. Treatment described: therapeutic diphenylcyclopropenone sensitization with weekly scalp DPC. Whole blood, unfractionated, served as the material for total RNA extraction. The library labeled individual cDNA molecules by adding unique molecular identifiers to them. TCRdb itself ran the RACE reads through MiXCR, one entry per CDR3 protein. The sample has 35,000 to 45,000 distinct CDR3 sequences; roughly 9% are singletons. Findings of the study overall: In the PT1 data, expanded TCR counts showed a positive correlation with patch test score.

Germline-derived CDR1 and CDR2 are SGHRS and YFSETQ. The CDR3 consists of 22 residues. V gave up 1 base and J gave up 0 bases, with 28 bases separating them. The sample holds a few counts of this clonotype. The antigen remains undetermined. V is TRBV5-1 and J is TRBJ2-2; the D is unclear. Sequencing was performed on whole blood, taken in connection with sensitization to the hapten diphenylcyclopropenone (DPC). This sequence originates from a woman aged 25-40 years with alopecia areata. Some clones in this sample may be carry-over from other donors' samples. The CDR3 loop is CASSLSPPFEAVTFTNTGELFF. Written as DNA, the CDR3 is TGCGCCAGCAGCTTGTCCCCCCCGTTTGAGGCGGTCACATTTACGAACACCGGGGAGCTGTTTTTT.